The clone carrying this T cell receptor (beta chain) was picked up a small number of times. Its specificity is not known. These data belong to a study of T cell repertoires in cytomegalovirus infection. Study in general: CMV epitopes used comprised recently identified HLA-C-restricted ones and well-studied HLA-B-restricted ones. Matching HLA type and CMV infection were both indicated by public TCR beta signatures. Study-wide results and caveats: There were carriers of CMV plus the relevant HLA, and cumulative public TCR beta family frequency identified them.

TCRdb re-derived calls from the reads in MiXCR, one entry per CDR3 protein. Altogether under 300,000 distinct CDR3 sequences are present, around 20% being singletons, with the ten largest covering roughly a fifth. This CDR3 region has 13 residues. Germline CDR1 SQVTM, CDR2 ANQGSEA. Trimming removed 3 bases at V and 2 bases at J, with 11 bases between. The chain joins TRBV29-1 to TRBJ2-7; D not resolved. The material was cultured PBMCs, obtained from culture after CMV antigen stimulation. The TCR originated in a human donor in good health (CMV status not recorded). Some clones in this sample may be carry-over from other donors' samples. DNA of the CDR3: TGCAGCGTTGATAATGGCAGCCCCTACGAGCAGTACTTC. Translated: CSVDNGSPYEQYF.